The 29 T cell receptor beta chains below all came from one sample that was sequenced in a study of response to subunit inactivated influenza vaccine. Each CDR3 protein gets one entry after TCRdb re-called the RT-PCR reads with MiXCR. The sample lists fewer than 250,000 distinct CDR3 sequences, around an eighth occurring once. The starting material was CD8+ T cells sorted from PBMCs, obtained more than 4 days after vaccination. These receptors originate from a man aged 50 to 60 who received an inactivated influenza vaccine.

This clonotype has more than one count but fewer than ten. The chain couples TRBV6-2 or TRBV6-3 to TRBJ2-7; D not resolved. There are 14 residues in the CDR3. V lost 2 bases and J 0 bases, leaving 8 bases between the germline ends. In germline, CDR1 is MNHEY, CDR2 SVGEGT. CDR3 sequence (DNA): TGTGCCAGCAGTTACGGACGGATCTCCTACGAGCAGTACTTC. Protein: CASSYGRISYEQYF.

The V call is TRBV11-1, the J call TRBJ2-1; 10 bases match TRBD2. The trim removed 5 bases at V and 9 bases at J, leaving 13 bases unmatched. This CDR3 comprises 16 residues. Germline V gene sequence: CDR1 SGHAT, CDR2 FQDESV (reference sequence). CDR3 residues: CASSPWRLAGVPEQFF. The CDR3, as DNA: TGTGCCAGCAGCCCGTGGAGGCTAGCGGGAGTTCCTGAGCAGTTCTTC.

The chain recombines TRBV15 with TRBJ2-3, with 7 positions matching TRBD2. The CDR3 totals 14 residues. After removal of 5 bases from V and 4 bases from J, the junction contained 6 bases not matched to a gene. The germline V gene encodes CDR1 LNHNV and CDR2 YYDKDF (reference sequence). This CDR3 is CATSRWTSPDTQYF. CDR3 sequence (DNA): TGTGCCACCAGCCGTTGGACTAGTCCAGATACGCAGTATTTT.

This clonotype has just a few counts. V gene TRBV6-1 combines with J gene TRBJ1-5; D possibly corresponds to TRBD1 (5 bases). V was cut by 6 bases and J by 3 bases, with 12 bases left in between. This CDR3 is 14 amino acids long. Germline loops: CDR1 MNHNS, CDR2 SASEGT. CDR3 residues: CASSEGLINQPQHF. CDR3 DNA sequence: TGTGCCAGCAGCGAGGGACTGATCAATCAGCCCCAGCATTTT.

This clonotype has just a few counts. The chain carries TRBV12-3 or TRBV12-4 and TRBJ2-5, with TRBD1 identical over 7 bases. The CDR3 runs 14 residues. J was trimmed by 5 bases and V by 3 bases; bases with no gene match: 6. The CDR3 bases are TGTGCCAGCAGTTTGGTCGTCAGGGGGGAGACCCAGTACTTC. Translated: CASSLVVRGETQYF.

The chain links TRBV10-3 to TRBJ2-3, with D possibly matching TRBD2 (6 bases). Trimming took 6 bases from V and 1 from J, leaving 14 bases between them. The germline CDR1 and CDR2 sequences are ENHRY and SYGVKD. This CDR3 is built from 15 residues. The CDR3 DNA reads as TGTGCCATCAGCACAACGGGGGTCGGCACAGATACGCAGTATTTT. Translation: CAISTTGVGTDTQYF.

This clonotype was observed a handful of times. V is TRBV11-2 and J is TRBJ2-1; no firm D call. Deletions cut 5 bases from V and 3 bases from J, with 17 bases between. Germline V gene lookup returns CDR1 SGHAT and CDR2 FQNNGV. This CDR3 comprises 16 residues. CDR3 sequence reads: CASSPYPDGYYNEQFF. The CDR3 DNA is TGTGCCAGCAGCCCTTACCCTGACGGATACTACAATGAGCAGTTCTTC.

The sample holds one count of this clonotype. The V gene is TRBV23-1, the J gene TRBJ2-1, with D perhaps matching TRBD1 (5 bases). TRBV23-1 belongs to the ORF category, with a function that is uncertain. V dropped 3 bases and J dropped 5 bases, with 11 bases sitting between them. This CDR3 comprises 14 residues. CDR3 in amino acids: CASSQKDRDNEQFF. Here the CDR3 DNA reads TGCGCCAGCAGTCAGAAAGACAGAGACAATGAGCAGTTCTTC.

This clonotype was seen a handful of times. J is TRBJ2-7 and V is TRBV10-2; the D is unclear. From germline, CDR1 is WSHSY and CDR2 SAAADI. CDR3 length: 14 residues. Trimming shortened V by 4 bases and J by 2 bases, and 12 bases separated the two germline ends. CDR3 nucleotide sequence: TGCGCCAGCAGTGGCCGAGAGACTCCCTACGAGCAGTACTTC. Protein product: CASSGRETPYEQYF.

The chain has TRBV12-3 or TRBV12-4 and TRBJ2-1; 7 bases agree with TRBD1. The CDR3 is 15 amino acids. The junction had 14 bases not matched to a gene; V was cut back by 5 bases and J by 10 bases. This chain's CDR3 is CASSPLTGPRREQFF. As DNA, the CDR3 is TGTGCCAGCAGTCCATTGACAGGGCCCAGGAGGGAGCAGTTCTTC.

Comment on this clonotype: One end of the junction fails to match germline, which may point to a read error. The chain uses TRBV4-3 and TRBJ2-3, with D perhaps TRBD2 (6 bases). Germline assignment: CDR1 LGHNA and CDR2 YSLEER. The CDR3 has 15 residues. CDR3 nucleotides: TGCGCCTGCAGCCAAGATCCGGGAGTAGGTGATACGCAGTATTTT. Translated: CACSQDPGVGDTQYF.

This clonotype came up a few times. The chain is built from TRBV7-2 and TRBJ2-1; no definite D call. The CDR3 extends over 15 amino acids. CDR1 is SGHTA and CDR2 is FQGNSA in the germline V gene. Between the trimmed V and J ends, which lost 5 bases and 4 bases, there was a span of 15 bases. The DNA for the CDR3 is TGTGCCAGCAGCACGCTAGGCGTGAAGTACAATGAGCAGTTCTTC. It specifies CASSTLGVKYNEQFF.

This rearrangement joins TRBV30 to TRBJ2-1, with 9 bases lining up with TRBD1. After removal of 4 bases from V and 6 bases from J, the junction contained 7 bases not matched to a gene. CDR1 is GTSNPN and CDR2 is SVGIG in the germline V gene (reference sequence). This CDR3 spans 14 amino acids. The CDR3 is CAWTPGQGANEQFF. The CDR3 nucleotides read TGTGCCTGGACGCCGGGACAGGGCGCCAATGAGCAGTTCTTC.

V and J are TRBV5-5 and TRBJ2-1, with D possibly called TRBD1 or TRBD2 (5 bases each). Germline V gene lookup returns CDR1 SGHKS and CDR2 YYEKEE (reference sequence). V was cut by 3 bases and J by 0 bases, with 13 bases left in between. This CDR3 contains 16 residues. The CDR3: CASSWGSESSYNEQFF. The CDR3 DNA sequence: TGTGCCAGCAGCTGGGGGTCTGAGAGCTCCTACAATGAGCAGTTCTTC.

CDR3 nucleotide sequence: TGTGCCAGCAGTTACTCAACTAGCGGGAGGGTGGAGACCCAGTACTTC. Its translation is CASSYSTSGRVETQYF. The V gene is TRBV6-5, the J gene TRBJ2-5; 13 bases line up with TRBD2. The CDR3 is 16 residues long. Germline CDR1 is MNHEY and CDR2 is SVGAGI. The V gene end was trimmed by 0 bases and the J gene end by 5 bases; junction bases not matched to a gene: 3.

This clonotype was seen only a few times. The chain carries TRBV19 and TRBJ2-1, with D perhaps matching TRBD2 (5 bases). Germline V gives CDR1 LNHDA, CDR2 SQIVND (reference sequence). The V and J ends lost 3 bases and 1 base respectively, with 13 bases between them. This CDR3 region has 16 residues. The chain's CDR3 is CASSMGAMGSYNEQFF. Here the CDR3 DNA reads TGTGCCAGTAGTATGGGAGCAATGGGTTCCTACAATGAGCAGTTCTTC.

The table lists this clonotype with many counts. The gene calls are TRBV7-9 and TRBJ2-3; a weak D match, TRBD2 (6 bases). Germline CDR1 SEHNR, CDR2 FQNEAQ (reference sequence). The CDR3 length is 17 residues. The V end lost 2 bases, the J end lost 2 bases, and 17 bases lay between the germline ends. CDR3 in amino acids: CASSLYVGGLATDTQYF. In nucleotides, the CDR3 is TGTGCCAGCAGCTTATACGTAGGAGGGCTTGCCACAGATACGCAGTATTTT. The variable domain in full, completed from reference TRBV7-9 and TRBJ2-3, reads DTGVSQNPRHKITKRGQNVTFRCDPISEHNRLYWYRQTLGQGPEFLTYFQNEAQLEKSRLLSDRFSAERPKGSFSTLEIQRTEQGDSAMYLCASSLYVGGLATDTQYFGPGTRLTVL.

V usage is TRBV30 and J usage is TRBJ1-2; D might be TRBD1 (5 bases). The CDR3 consists of 16 residues. Germline V gives CDR1 GTSNPN, CDR2 SVGIG (reference sequence). Trimming left V 0 bases short and J 3 bases short, with 17 bases between. This chain's CDR3 is CAWSVEVPGADYGYTF. In nucleotides, the CDR3 is TGTGCCTGGAGTGTAGAAGTCCCCGGGGCAGACTATGGCTACACCTTC.

This clonotype has a handful of counts. This chain connects TRBV7-9 to TRBJ2-4; no clear D gene. The CDR3 sequence is 16 residues long. Trimming shortened V by 0 bases and J by 0 bases, and 9 bases separated the two germline ends. Germline CDR1 and CDR2: SEHNR and FQNEAQ (reference sequence). CDR3 region: CASSLAESLAKNIQYF. The CDR3 DNA is TGTGCCAGCAGCTTAGCCGAGAGCCTAGCCAAAAACATTCAGTACTTC.

The CDR3 sequence is CASSQQGAGGTQYF. The CDR3 bases are TGTGCCAGCAGTCAGCAGGGAGCTGGTGGGACCCAGTACTTC. V usage is TRBV6-1 and J usage is TRBJ2-5, with D perhaps assigned TRBD1 or TRBD2 (5 bases each). V was pared by 5 bases and J by 7 bases, with 17 bases between. Germline loops: CDR1 MNHNS, CDR2 SASEGT. This CDR3 has 14 amino acids.

The CDR3 protein is CSVSPLGAYEQYF. CDR3 sequence (DNA): TGCAGCGTTTCCCCCCTGGGGGCCTACGAGCAGTACTTC. This sequence joins TRBV29-1 and TRBJ2-7; possibly TRBD1 or TRBD2 for D (5 bases each). V lost 5 bases and J 2 bases, leaving 13 bases between the germline ends. Germline V gene sequence: CDR1 SQVTM, CDR2 ANQGSEA. The CDR3 is 13 amino acids.

The sample holds a few counts of this clonotype. This chain connects TRBV20-1 to TRBJ2-5; a weak D match, TRBD2 (6 bases). The length of the CDR3 is 16 residues. Germline V gene data show CDR1 as DFQATT and CDR2 as SNEGSKA (reference sequence). The V end was cut by 3 bases, the J end by 2 bases, with 19 bases between. CDR3 coding DNA: TGCAGTGCTAGGGGTTGGTTAGCGGCCCCTCAAGAGACCCAGTACTTC. Encoded protein: CSARGWLAAPQETQYF.

The CDR3 is CAISELSGGEPTYEQYF. The CDR3 coding sequence is TGTGCCATCAGTGAACTTAGCGGGGGGGAACCTACCTACGAGCAGTACTTC. This chain links TRBV10-3 with TRBJ2-7; 11 positions match TRBD2. Trimming took 3 bases from V and 2 from J; bases not matched to a gene: 9. Germline loops: CDR1 ENHRY, CDR2 SYGVKD. This CDR3 spans 17 amino acids.

This clonotype was counted between two and nine times. The rearrangement uses TRBV27 and TRBJ2-1; 9 bases are a match to TRBD2. The CDR3 length is 16 residues. CDR1 MNHEY and CDR2 SMNVEV come from the germline V gene (reference sequence). V trimming: 1 base; J trimming: 5 bases; junction bases outside the gene matches: 6. The CDR3 sequence is CASSLWVAGVDNEQFF. In DNA form, the CDR3 reads TGTGCCAGCAGTTTATGGGTAGCGGGAGTCGACAATGAGCAGTTCTTC.

This clonotype came up many times. The chain carries TRBV6-2 or TRBV6-3 and TRBJ2-7; perhaps TRBD2 as D (5 bases). V was clipped by 2 bases and J by 7 bases, with 33 bases between them. The CDR3 loop spans 20 amino acids. The germline CDR1 and CDR2 sequences are MNHEY and SVGEGT. The CDR3 region has the DNA TGTGCCAGCAGTTACAACCTAAATCGTGAAAAAGGACGGACTGAGGATGAGCAGTACTTC. Protein: CASSYNLNREKGRTEDEQYF.

In its sample, this clonotype was seen a few times. This chain links TRBV5-1 with TRBJ2-7; a possible D gene is TRBD2 (6 bases). The CDR3 covers 15 residues. Trimming took off 4 bases at V and 2 bases at J, with 16 bases between the two ends. Per germline, CDR1 SGHRS and CDR2 YFSETQ. The CDR3 DNA sequence: TGCGCCAGCAGCCTACCGGGACTCCGTCCCTACGAGCAGTACTTC. It translates to CASSLPGLRPYEQYF.

The chain links TRBV4-2 to TRBJ2-7; tentative D call: TRBD1 (5 bases). The CDR3 loop spans 15 amino acids. Trimming took 0 bases from V and 0 from J, leaving 9 bases between them. Germline CDR1 LGHNA, CDR2 YNFKEQ. CDR3 nucleotide sequence: TGTGCCAGCAGCCAAGAAGGGGTTAGCTCCTACGAGCAGTACTTC. Its translation: CASSQEGVSSYEQYF.

This clonotype was picked up many times. The J gene is TRBJ2-1, the V gene TRBV5-5, with D perhaps matching TRBD2 (6 bases). The CDR3 loop spans 15 amino acids. V was pared by 0 bases and J by 4 bases, with 11 bases between. Per the germline V gene, CDR1 is SGHKS and CDR2 is YYEKEE (reference sequence). CDR3: CASSLGGTPYNEQFF. CDR3 in DNA: TGTGCCAGCAGCTTGGGGGGGACTCCATACAATGAGCAGTTCTTC. The full variable domain, in which reference TRBV5-5 and TRBJ2-1 provide the parts outside the CDR3, is DAGVTQSPTHLIKTRGQQVTLRCSPISGHKSVSWYQQVLGQGPQFIFQYYEKEERGRGNFPDRFSARQFPNYSSELNVNALLLGDSALYLCASSLGGTPYNEQFFGPGTRLTVL.

The sample holds many counts of this clonotype. This chain connects TRBV6-4 to TRBJ2-3; 8 bases align to TRBD1. Trimming removed 5 bases from V and 2 bases from J; junction bases left unmatched: 3. This CDR3 spans 14 amino acids. Germline CDR1 is MRHNA and CDR2 is SNTAGT. The CDR3 DNA is TGTGCCAGCAGTAGGACAGGGACCACAGATACGCAGTATTTT. It yields the protein CASSRTGTTDTQYF.